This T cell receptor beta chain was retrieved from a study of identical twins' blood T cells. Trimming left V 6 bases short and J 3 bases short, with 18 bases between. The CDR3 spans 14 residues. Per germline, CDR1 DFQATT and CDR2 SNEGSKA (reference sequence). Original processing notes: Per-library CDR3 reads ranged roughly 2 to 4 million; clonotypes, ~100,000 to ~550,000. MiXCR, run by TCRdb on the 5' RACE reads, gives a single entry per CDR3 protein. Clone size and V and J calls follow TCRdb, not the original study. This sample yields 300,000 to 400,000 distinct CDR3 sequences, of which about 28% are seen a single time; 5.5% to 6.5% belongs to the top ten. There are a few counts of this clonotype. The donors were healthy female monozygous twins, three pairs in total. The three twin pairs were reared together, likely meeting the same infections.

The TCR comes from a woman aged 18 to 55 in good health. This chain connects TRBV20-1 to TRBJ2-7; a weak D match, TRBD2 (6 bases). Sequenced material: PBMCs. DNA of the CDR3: TGCAGTGCCCAGGGCGGAGGGCTTGGCTACGAGCAGTACTTC. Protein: CSAQGGGLGYEQYF.